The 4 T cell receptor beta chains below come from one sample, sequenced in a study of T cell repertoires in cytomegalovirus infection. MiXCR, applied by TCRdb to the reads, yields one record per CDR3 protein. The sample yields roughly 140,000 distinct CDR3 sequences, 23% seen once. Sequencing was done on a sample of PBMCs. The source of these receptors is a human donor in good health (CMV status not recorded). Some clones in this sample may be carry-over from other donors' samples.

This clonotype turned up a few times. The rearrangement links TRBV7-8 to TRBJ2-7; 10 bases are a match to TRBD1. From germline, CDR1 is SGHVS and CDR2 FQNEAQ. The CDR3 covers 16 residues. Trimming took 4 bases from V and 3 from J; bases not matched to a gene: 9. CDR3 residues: CASSWPRGQGDYEQYF. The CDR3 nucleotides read TGTGCCAGCAGCTGGCCTCGAGGACAGGGGGACTACGAGCAGTACTTC.

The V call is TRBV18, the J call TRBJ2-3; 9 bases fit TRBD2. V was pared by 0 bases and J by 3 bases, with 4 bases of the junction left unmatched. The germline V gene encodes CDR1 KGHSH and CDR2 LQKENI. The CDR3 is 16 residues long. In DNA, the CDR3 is TGTGCCAGCTCACCACCAAGCGGGGGGTCGACAGATACGCAGTATTTT. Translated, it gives CASSPPSGGSTDTQYF.

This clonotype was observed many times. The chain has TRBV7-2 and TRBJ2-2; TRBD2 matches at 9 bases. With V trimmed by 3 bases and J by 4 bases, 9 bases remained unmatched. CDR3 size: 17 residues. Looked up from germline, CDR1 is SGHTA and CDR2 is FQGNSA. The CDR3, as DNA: TGTGCCAGCAGCTTGAACTCGGGACTAGCCTTCACCGGGGAGCTGTTTTTT. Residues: CASSLNSGLAFTGELFF.

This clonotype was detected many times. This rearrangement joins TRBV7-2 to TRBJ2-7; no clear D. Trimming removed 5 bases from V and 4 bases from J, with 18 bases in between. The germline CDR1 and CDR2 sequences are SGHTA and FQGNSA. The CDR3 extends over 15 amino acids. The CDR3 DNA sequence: TGTGCCAGCAGCCGCCCCGGGCCCAGCCCTTACGAGCAGTACTTC. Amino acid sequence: CASSRPGPSPYEQYF.